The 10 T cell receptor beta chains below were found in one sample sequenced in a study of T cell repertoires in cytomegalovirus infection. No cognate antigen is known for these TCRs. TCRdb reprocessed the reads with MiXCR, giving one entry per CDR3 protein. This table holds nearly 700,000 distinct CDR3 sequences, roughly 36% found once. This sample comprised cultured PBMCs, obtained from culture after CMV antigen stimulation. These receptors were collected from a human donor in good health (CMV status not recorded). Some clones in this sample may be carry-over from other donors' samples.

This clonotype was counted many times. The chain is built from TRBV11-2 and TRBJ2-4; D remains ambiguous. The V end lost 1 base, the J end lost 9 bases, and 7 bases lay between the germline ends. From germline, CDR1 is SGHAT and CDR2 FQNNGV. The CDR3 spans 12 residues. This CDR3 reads CASSLGYGIQYF. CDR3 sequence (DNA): TGTGCCAGCAGCTTAGGGTACGGCATTCAGTACTTC.

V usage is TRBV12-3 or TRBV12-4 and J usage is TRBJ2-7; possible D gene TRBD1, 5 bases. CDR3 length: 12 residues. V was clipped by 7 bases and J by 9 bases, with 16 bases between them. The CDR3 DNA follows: TGTGCCAGCACTACTGGGGCCTTGTGGCAGTACTTC. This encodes CASTTGALWQYF.

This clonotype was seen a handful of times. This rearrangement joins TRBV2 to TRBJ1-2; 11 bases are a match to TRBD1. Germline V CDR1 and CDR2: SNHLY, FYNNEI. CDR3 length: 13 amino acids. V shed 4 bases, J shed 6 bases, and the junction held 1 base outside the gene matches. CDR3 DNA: TGTGCCAGCAGTGGGACAGGGGGCGATGGCTACACCTTC. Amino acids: CASSGTGGDGYTF.

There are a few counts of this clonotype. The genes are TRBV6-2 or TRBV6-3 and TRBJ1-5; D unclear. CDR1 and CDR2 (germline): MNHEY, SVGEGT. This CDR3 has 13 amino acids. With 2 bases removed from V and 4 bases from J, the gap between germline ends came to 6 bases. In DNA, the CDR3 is TGTGCCAGCAGTTACGACCAGAATCAGCCCCAGCATTTT. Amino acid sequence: CASSYDQNQPQHF.

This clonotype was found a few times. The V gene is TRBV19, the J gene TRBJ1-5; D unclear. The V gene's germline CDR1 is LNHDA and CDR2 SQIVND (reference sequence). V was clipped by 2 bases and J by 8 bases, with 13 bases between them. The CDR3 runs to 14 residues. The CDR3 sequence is CASSIWGLREPQHF. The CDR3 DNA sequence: TGTGCCAGTAGTATATGGGGTCTGAGGGAGCCCCAGCATTTT.

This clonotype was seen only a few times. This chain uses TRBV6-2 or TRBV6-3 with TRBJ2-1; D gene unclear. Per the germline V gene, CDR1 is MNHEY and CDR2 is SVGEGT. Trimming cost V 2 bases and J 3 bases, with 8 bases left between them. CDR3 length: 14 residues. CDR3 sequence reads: CASSYSSVYNEQFF. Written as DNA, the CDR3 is TGTGCCAGCAGTTACAGTTCTGTCTACAATGAGCAGTTCTTC.

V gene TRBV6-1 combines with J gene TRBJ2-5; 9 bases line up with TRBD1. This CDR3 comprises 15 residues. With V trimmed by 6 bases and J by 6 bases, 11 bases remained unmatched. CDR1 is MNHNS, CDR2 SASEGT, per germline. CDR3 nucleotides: TGTGCCAGCAGCTATGGGACAGGGCCTTGGCAGACCCAGTACTTC. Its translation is CASSYGTGPWQTQYF.

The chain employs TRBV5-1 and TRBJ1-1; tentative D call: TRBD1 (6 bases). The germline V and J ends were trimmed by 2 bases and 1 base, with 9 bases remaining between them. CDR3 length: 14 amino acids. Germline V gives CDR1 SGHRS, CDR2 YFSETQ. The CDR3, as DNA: TGCGCCAGCAGCTTTGACAGGACGAACACTGAAGCTTTCTTT. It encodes CASSFDRTNTEAFF.

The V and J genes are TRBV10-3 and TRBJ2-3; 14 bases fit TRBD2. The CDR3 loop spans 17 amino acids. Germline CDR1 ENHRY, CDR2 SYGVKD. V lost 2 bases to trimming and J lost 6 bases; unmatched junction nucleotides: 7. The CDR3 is CAISEPSTSGGADTQYF. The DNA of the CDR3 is TGTGCCATCAGTGAGCCGTCGACTAGCGGGGGGGCTGATACGCAGTATTTT.

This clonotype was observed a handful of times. CDR3 amino acids: CASSSQDEQFF. The CDR3 DNA sequence: TGTGCCAGCAGTTCTCAGGATGAGCAGTTCTTC. This sequence joins TRBV12-3 or TRBV12-4 and TRBJ2-1, with D unresolved. The CDR3 has 11 amino acids. The V and J ends lost 4 bases and 8 bases respectively, with 6 bases between them.